This TCR beta chain was observed in a study of Graves' ophthalmopathy and Graves' hyperthyroidism. This clonotype was detected ten times or more. Germline V gene sequence: CDR1 SGHTA, CDR2 FQGNSA. The CDR3 has 15 residues. With 3 bases removed from V and 1 base from J, the gap between germline ends came to 9 bases. RNA transcripts were the source from which TCR beta CDR3 regions were amplified. An initial RT-PCR round employing HTBI primers preceded a second-round multiplex PCR. MiXCR was run by TCRdb on the multiplex PCR reads, yielding one entry per CDR3 protein. The table lists almost 750,000 distinct CDR3 sequences, 35% to 50% of them singletons.

This receptor was identified in an adult man with Graves' ophthalmopathy. Specimen: peripheral blood. The chain employs TRBV7-2 and TRBJ2-2; D remains ambiguous. CDR3 nucleotide sequence: TGTGCCAGCAGCTTCCAATGGGAGAACACCGGGGAGCTGTTTTTT. Protein product: CASSFQWENTGELFF.